A selection of T cell receptor beta chains follows, all from one sample in a study of tumor-infiltrating lymphocytes in primary liver carcinoma. TCRdb reanalysed the multiplex PCR reads using MiXCR and keeps one entry per CDR3 protein. The sample shows tens of thousands of distinct CDR3 sequences, approximately 71% of them seen only once. Material: tumor-adjacent normal liver tissue. The receptor set was obtained from a woman younger than 45 with primary liver carcinoma and hepatitis B virus infection. The CDR3 runs from the conserved cysteine through the conserved F or W. D genes are given only for firm matches. Size is omitted from some rows. Given values are once, few, many or a class for expanded clones.

D: -
V: TRBV4-3
size: once
J: TRBJ2-3
DNA: TGCGCCAGTCAGTCGGTCTGGCTGGGTGATCCCGATGATACGCAGTATTTT
CDR3: CASQSVWLGDPDDTQYF

D: TRBD1
V: TRBV11-2
size: -
J: TRBJ1-2
DNA: TGTGCCAGCACCCAGGGGGGGGGGGGTAGAGGCTACACCTTC
CDR3: CASTQGGGGRGYTF

D: TRBD1
V: TRBV4-3
size: -
J: TRBJ1-2
DNA: TGCGCCAGCAGCCAAGAGATGACAGGGTTCAGCAGCTACACCTTC
CDR3: CASSQEMTGFSSYTF

D: -
V: TRBV11-2
size: once
J: TRBJ2-1
DNA: TGCGCCAGCAGCCTCGGGGGACGTGGAATGAGGTTCTTC
CDR3: CASSLGGRGMRFF

D: -
V: TRBV11-2
size: -
J: TRBJ2-7
DNA: TGTGCCAACAGCCCCTACACCGGGATAGAGGCCTCCTACGAGCAGTACTTC
CDR3: CANSPYTGIEASYEQYF

D: TRBD2
V: TRBV5-5
size: -
J: TRBJ2-7
DNA: TGTGCCAGCAGCTTGGATTACGCCGGGAGGGCCCAAGAGCGATACTTC
CDR3: CASSLDYAGRAQERYF

D: -
V: TRBV12-3/TRBV12-4
size: -
J: TRBJ2-1
DNA: TGTGAAAGCAGCTACGGATTGCGGGGCTACAATGAGCAGTTATTC
CDR3: CESSYGLRGYNEQLF

D: -
V: TRBV6-5
size: -
J: TRBJ2-1
DNA: TGTGCCAGCACCCCAGCAGGGGAGGCGTTCAACGAGCAGTTCTTC
CDR3: CASTPAGEAFNEQFF

D: TRBD1
V: TRBV11-2
size: -
J: TRBJ2-1
DNA: TGTGCCAGCAGCTGGGCCATGACAGGGGGATATAATGAGCAGTTCTTC
CDR3: CASSWAMTGGYNEQFF

D: TRBD2
V: TRBV4-1
size: once
J: TRBJ2-1
DNA: TGCGCCAGCAGCCAACCCGGGACTAGCTGTAATGGGCAGTTCTTC
CDR3: CASSQPGTSCNGQFF